Listed below are T cell receptor beta chains from one sample, sequenced in a study of T cells in Graves' hyperthyroidism and ophthalmopathy. TCRdb reprocessed the multiplex PCR reads via MiXCR and lists one record per CDR3 protein. The data hold about 460,000 distinct CDR3 sequences, with about 22% observed a single time. Sample: blood. All receptors come from a woman in her 70s with Graves' ophthalmopathy. Each CDR3 is given with its conserved first and last residue. D genes are given only for firm matches. Size tells how often a clone was seen (once, few, many) or the class of an expanded clone, and some rows leave it out.

cdr3_nt: TGCGCCAGCAGCTCGCTGACAGGCATGAACACTGAAGCTTTCTTT
cdr3_aa: CASSSLTGMNTEAFF
j_call: TRBJ1-1
d_call: .
clone_size: .
v_call: TRBV5-1

cdr3_nt: TGTGCCTGGAGTGTCCACTCTGGAAACACCATATATTTT
cdr3_aa: CAWSVHSGNTIYF
j_call: TRBJ1-3
d_call: .
clone_size: .
v_call: TRBV30

cdr3_nt: TGTGCCAGCAGATCAGGACTAGCGGGGGGACCCGTTACGGATACGCAGTATTTT
cdr3_aa: CASRSGLAGGPVTDTQYF
j_call: TRBJ2-3
d_call: TRBD2
clone_size: many
v_call: TRBV11-2

cdr3_nt: TGTGCCAGTAGTATTTATACGGGAGGTGGCTACGAGCAGTACTTC
cdr3_aa: CASSIYTGGGYEQYF
j_call: TRBJ2-7
d_call: TRBD2
clone_size: once
v_call: TRBV19

cdr3_nt: TGTGCCACCAGAATACAAGGAAACACTGAAGCTTTCTTT
cdr3_aa: CATRIQGNTEAFF
j_call: TRBJ1-1
d_call: .
clone_size: .
v_call: TRBV24-1

cdr3_nt: TGTGCCAGCAGACCCGACGGCTACGAGCAGTACTTC
cdr3_aa: CASRPDGYEQYF
j_call: TRBJ2-7
d_call: .
clone_size: many
v_call: TRBV28

cdr3_nt: TGTGCCAGCAGCTTGTTTCGGACAACCCCTTCCTACAATGAGCAGTTCTTC
cdr3_aa: CASSLFRTTPSYNEQFF
j_call: TRBJ2-1
d_call: .
clone_size: .
v_call: TRBV7-8

cdr3_nt: TGCAGTGCTAGGAGAATGGAGGGGAATAATTCACCCCTCCACTTT
cdr3_aa: CSARRMEGNNSPLHF
j_call: TRBJ1-6
d_call: .
clone_size: few
v_call: TRBV20-1

cdr3_nt: TGTGCCAGCACGGGGTTTGGCTCCTACAATGAGCAGTTCTTC
cdr3_aa: CASTGFGSYNEQFF
j_call: TRBJ2-1
d_call: .
clone_size: .
v_call: TRBV5-6

cdr3_nt: TGCAGTGCTAGTTGGGACAGGGGGCACATTCAGTACTTC
cdr3_aa: CSASWDRGHIQYF
j_call: TRBJ2-4
d_call: TRBD1
clone_size: .
v_call: TRBV20-1

cdr3_nt: TGTGCCACCAGGCAGACAGAAGAAAGGAGCAATCAGCCCCAGCATTTT
cdr3_aa: CATRQTEERSNQPQHF
j_call: TRBJ1-5
d_call: .
clone_size: .
v_call: TRBV24-1

cdr3_nt: TGTGCCAGCAGCAGGACGGAAGAAAAACTGTTTTTT
cdr3_aa: CASSRTEEKLFF
j_call: TRBJ1-4
d_call: .
clone_size: .
v_call: TRBV3-1

cdr3_nt: TGTGCCAGCAGCTTCACTGGGGCCAACGTCCTGACTTTC
cdr3_aa: CASSFTGANVLTF
j_call: TRBJ2-6
d_call: .
clone_size: many
v_call: TRBV7-9

cdr3_nt: TGTGCCAGCACCCGGGGGGCTACTAACTATGGCTACACCTTC
cdr3_aa: CASTRGATNYGYTF
j_call: TRBJ1-2
d_call: .
clone_size: .
v_call: TRBV18

cdr3_nt: TGTGCCAGCAGCCAAGGGACTAGCGGGAGCTTGAATACGCAGTATTTT
cdr3_aa: CASSQGTSGSLNTQYF
j_call: TRBJ2-3
d_call: TRBD2
clone_size: .
v_call: TRBV3-1

cdr3_nt: TGTGCCACAATCCGGGACAGTACCTACAATGAGCAGTTCTTC
cdr3_aa: CATIRDSTYNEQFF
j_call: TRBJ2-1
d_call: TRBD1
clone_size: few
v_call: TRBV10-3

cdr3_nt: TGTGCCAGCAGCTTCGGGACCCACAATGAGCAGTTCTTC
cdr3_aa: CASSFGTHNEQFF
j_call: TRBJ2-1
d_call: .
clone_size: .
v_call: TRBV7-8

cdr3_nt: TGTGCCACCAGTGGTATCGGGACAGGGGACAATGAGCAGTTCTTC
cdr3_aa: CATSGIGTGDNEQFF
j_call: TRBJ2-1
d_call: TRBD1
clone_size: .
v_call: TRBV24-1

cdr3_nt: TGTGCCAGCAGCCCAATAGGGACAACGGGGGAAAAACTGTTTTTT
cdr3_aa: CASSPIGTTGEKLFF
j_call: TRBJ1-4
d_call: .
clone_size: .
v_call: TRBV7-2

cdr3_nt: TGTGCCAGCAGATTCCGGGACAGGGAAGCTTTCTTT
cdr3_aa: CASRFRDREAFF
j_call: TRBJ1-1
d_call: TRBD1
clone_size: .
v_call: TRBV6-1

cdr3_nt: TGTGCCAGCAGCCCTGGGACAGGGAATGGAATGAACACTGAAGCTTTCTTT
cdr3_aa: CASSPGTGNGMNTEAFF
j_call: TRBJ1-1
d_call: TRBD1
clone_size: once
v_call: TRBV7-9

cdr3_nt: TGTGCCAGCTCTCGGAAGGGCGAAGCTTTCTTT
cdr3_aa: CASSRKGEAFF
j_call: TRBJ1-1
d_call: .
clone_size: few
v_call: TRBV18

cdr3_nt: TGCGCCAGCAGTGAGTACGGACTCCAGGGGGTCGGGGTCACAGATACGCAGTATTTT
cdr3_aa: CASSEYGLQGVGVTDTQYF
j_call: TRBJ2-3
d_call: TRBD1
clone_size: .
v_call: TRBV10-2

cdr3_nt: TGTGCCAGCTCACCACGAGGGGACAGGGTAGAGGCTGAGCAGTTCTTC
cdr3_aa: CASSPRGDRVEAEQFF
j_call: TRBJ2-1
d_call: TRBD1
clone_size: few
v_call: TRBV18

cdr3_nt: TGTGCCAGCAGCCGTCGGCCGGGGTCCCCCTACAATGAGCAGTTCTTC
cdr3_aa: CASSRRPGSPYNEQFF
j_call: TRBJ2-1
d_call: .
clone_size: many
v_call: TRBV7-2

cdr3_nt: TGCAGCACCCTCAAGGGACTAGCGGGAGGGCCCGGCTACAATGAGCAGTTCTTC
cdr3_aa: CSTLKGLAGGPGYNEQFF
j_call: TRBJ2-1
d_call: TRBD2
clone_size: .
v_call: TRBV29-1

cdr3_nt: TGCAGTGCCAGGACAGTAATGAACACTGAAGCTTTCTTT
cdr3_aa: CSARTVMNTEAFF
j_call: TRBJ1-1
d_call: .
clone_size: .
v_call: TRBV20-1

cdr3_nt: TGCGCCAGCAGCTCCCGGGACAGGGGTTTTTCGGGCTATGGCTACACCTTC
cdr3_aa: CASSSRDRGFSGYGYTF
j_call: TRBJ1-2
d_call: TRBD1
clone_size: .
v_call: TRBV5-1

cdr3_nt: TGTGCCACCTCAGACAGCCACGGCAGAAAACTGTTTTTT
cdr3_aa: CATSDSHGRKLFF
j_call: TRBJ1-4
d_call: .
clone_size: .
v_call: TRBV24-1

cdr3_nt: TGTGCCAGCAGCTTCCGACAGGGGGGAACCCCCGACGAGCAGTACTTC
cdr3_aa: CASSFRQGGTPDEQYF
j_call: TRBJ2-7
d_call: TRBD1
clone_size: .
v_call: TRBV28

cdr3_nt: TGTGCCAGCAGTGTGGAAGCGCCTAGCACAGATACGCAGTATTTT
cdr3_aa: CASSVEAPSTDTQYF
j_call: TRBJ2-3
d_call: .
clone_size: many
v_call: TRBV2

cdr3_nt: TGTGCCAGCAGTGAAGCGATGAACACTGAAGCTTTCTTT
cdr3_aa: CASSEAMNTEAFF
j_call: TRBJ1-1
d_call: .
clone_size: many
v_call: TRBV2

cdr3_nt: TGTGCCAGCAGTTACCCCGGGACAGGGGCTGAAAAACTGTTTTTT
cdr3_aa: CASSYPGTGAEKLFF
j_call: TRBJ1-4
d_call: TRBD1
clone_size: few
v_call: TRBV6-6

cdr3_nt: TGCAGTGCTAGAAAGGCTGGGGCAGGGGTACCTCTCTACACCTTC
cdr3_aa: CSARKAGAGVPLYTF
j_call: TRBJ1-2
d_call: .
clone_size: few
v_call: TRBV20-1

cdr3_nt: TGTGCCAGCAGTTACGCTTTCCCGGGACAGGGGGGCGAAAAACTGTTTTTT
cdr3_aa: CASSYAFPGQGGEKLFF
j_call: TRBJ1-4
d_call: TRBD1
clone_size: .
v_call: TRBV6-5

cdr3_nt: TGTGCCAGCAGCCCAAAAAGCAATCTTAACAATGAGCAGTTCTTC
cdr3_aa: CASSPKSNLNNEQFF
j_call: TRBJ2-1
d_call: .
clone_size: many
v_call: TRBV7-2

cdr3_nt: TGTGCCAGCTCACCGGACCAGGTGGCTGAGCAGTTCTTC
cdr3_aa: CASSPDQVAEQFF
j_call: TRBJ2-1
d_call: .
clone_size: .
v_call: TRBV18

cdr3_nt: TGTGCCAGCAGCCCATGGACTGGGCAAGAGACCCAGTACTTC
cdr3_aa: CASSPWTGQETQYF
j_call: TRBJ2-5
d_call: .
clone_size: few
v_call: TRBV5-5

cdr3_nt: TGTGCCAGCTCACCACGCGGTGGGAACACCGGGGAGCTGTTTTTT
cdr3_aa: CASSPRGGNTGELFF
j_call: TRBJ2-2
d_call: .
clone_size: .
v_call: TRBV18

cdr3_nt: TGTGCTAGTGGTTTGGCCCTCCCCCCCGTACTCGGCGGGGGGCGACTCTACGAGCAGTACTTC
cdr3_aa: CASGLALPPVLGGGRLYEQYF
j_call: TRBJ2-7
d_call: TRBD2
clone_size: few
v_call: TRBV12-5

cdr3_nt: TGTGCCAGCAGCTTCCAAGGACAGGTCTACAATGAGCAGTTCTTC
cdr3_aa: CASSFQGQVYNEQFF
j_call: TRBJ2-1
d_call: TRBD1
clone_size: many
v_call: TRBV7-2

cdr3_nt: TGTGCCAGCAGTTACTCCAGGGGGGCTTCCGAGCAGTACTTC
cdr3_aa: CASSYSRGASEQYF
j_call: TRBJ2-7
d_call: .
clone_size: few
v_call: TRBV6-6

cdr3_nt: TGTGCCAGCAGCCCCCCTTATGACAGCCACCTACCAGATACGCAGTATTTT
cdr3_aa: CASSPPYDSHLPDTQYF
j_call: TRBJ2-3
d_call: .
clone_size: many
v_call: TRBV12-3/TRBV12-4

cdr3_nt: TGTGCCAGCAGCTTAGTAGAGGGTTCACCCCTCCACTTT
cdr3_aa: CASSLVEGSPLHF
j_call: TRBJ1-6
d_call: .
clone_size: .
v_call: TRBV7-9

cdr3_nt: TGTGCCAGCAGCTTGGGGGGGGGACTAGGCTCCTACGAGCAGTACTTC
cdr3_aa: CASSLGGGLGSYEQYF
j_call: TRBJ2-7
d_call: TRBD2
clone_size: .
v_call: TRBV7-8

cdr3_nt: TGTGCCAGCAGCCAAGATCAAGTAGCGGGGCGCTCGGCGCAGTATTTT
cdr3_aa: CASSQDQVAGRSAQYF
j_call: TRBJ2-3
d_call: TRBD2
clone_size: many
v_call: TRBV3-1

cdr3_nt: TGTGCCAGCAGCACCCCTTGGGGCGGCACAGATACGCAGTATTTT
cdr3_aa: CASSTPWGGTDTQYF
j_call: TRBJ2-3
d_call: .
clone_size: .
v_call: TRBV7-2

cdr3_nt: TGTGCCAGCAGCTTGTATGGGCCCCAAGAGACCCAGTACTTC
cdr3_aa: CASSLYGPQETQYF
j_call: TRBJ2-5
d_call: .
clone_size: .
v_call: TRBV5-6

cdr3_nt: TGTGCCATCAGTGATAGTGCGGGAGGGAACTACGAGCAGTACTTC
cdr3_aa: CAISDSAGGNYEQYF
j_call: TRBJ2-7
d_call: TRBD2
clone_size: few
v_call: TRBV10-3

cdr3_nt: TGTGCCAGCAGCCAAGTTATAGCGGGAGACGGGGAGCTGTTTTTT
cdr3_aa: CASSQVIAGDGELFF
j_call: TRBJ2-2
d_call: TRBD2
clone_size: .
v_call: TRBV3-1

cdr3_nt: TGTGCCAGCAGCAAAACCGCCGGGACTAGCGGAGCACAAACCTACGAGCAGTACTTC
cdr3_aa: CASSKTAGTSGAQTYEQYF
j_call: TRBJ2-7
d_call: TRBD2
clone_size: .
v_call: TRBV7-2

cdr3_nt: TGTGCCAGCAGTTACTCGTATAGGCTAGCGGACACAGATACGCAGTATTTT
cdr3_aa: CASSYSYRLADTDTQYF
j_call: TRBJ2-3
d_call: TRBD2
clone_size: .
v_call: TRBV6-2/TRBV6-3

cdr3_nt: TGTGCCAGCAGTTCCCCTATACGGGAAAAAGCCAAAAACATTCAGTACTTC
cdr3_aa: CASSSPIREKAKNIQYF
j_call: TRBJ2-4
d_call: .
clone_size: few
v_call: TRBV28

cdr3_nt: TGTGCCAGCAGTTACTCACTAGCGGAAGCAAACTGGGATACGCAGTATTTT
cdr3_aa: CASSYSLAEANWDTQYF
j_call: TRBJ2-3
d_call: TRBD2
clone_size: .
v_call: TRBV6-2/TRBV6-3

cdr3_nt: TGTGCCAGCAGCTTAGTTTTCGAGCAGTACTTC
cdr3_aa: CASSLVFEQYF
j_call: TRBJ2-7
d_call: .
clone_size: .
v_call: TRBV7-2

cdr3_nt: TGTGCCTGGAGTGTAGGGAACCGAAATCAGCCCCAGCATTTT
cdr3_aa: CAWSVGNRNQPQHF
j_call: TRBJ1-5
d_call: .
clone_size: .
v_call: TRBV30

cdr3_nt: TGCGCCAGCAGCCAAGATCGGGCGGGAAACACCGGGGAGCTGTTTTTT
cdr3_aa: CASSQDRAGNTGELFF
j_call: TRBJ2-2
d_call: .
clone_size: .
v_call: TRBV11-3